The clone carrying this T cell receptor beta chain was counted at least ten times. Its specificity is unknown. This record belongs to a study of T cells in Graves' hyperthyroidism and ophthalmopathy. Notes on the study in general: Stable hyperthyroidism was told apart from ophthalmopathy by a model built on 13 V-J features. Ophthalmopathy, as predicted by the model, came a median roughly 6.5 months after the prediction.

Graves' hyperthyroidism is called stable when ophthalmopathy does not progress within 18 months. Each diagnosis drew on symptoms, thyroxine, TRAb, thyroid ultrasound and orbital computed tomography findings. This CDR3 has 13 residues. CDR1 and CDR2 (germline): MNHEY, SMNVEV (reference sequence). With 8 bases clipped from V and 3 bases from J, the junction kept 4 bases outside the gene matches. Amplified TCR beta CDR3 regions came from RNA transcripts. HTBI primers were the set used in a first-round RT-PCR of the TCR CDR3. TCRdb reprocessed the multiplex PCR reads with MiXCR, giving one entry per CDR3 protein. The sample lists a few hundred thousand distinct CDR3 sequences, 15% to 18% occurring once.

The chain couples TRBV27 to TRBJ2-3, with 8 bases that match TRBD1. Source material: blood. The origin of this receptor is a woman aged 25-40 years with Graves' hyperthyroidism. The CDR3 spells CASQGAMTDTQYF. The DNA of the CDR3 is TGTGCCAGCCAGGGGGCTATGACAGATACGCAGTATTTT.